Shown below are 9 T cell receptor beta chains from a single sample sequenced in a study of cytomegalovirus exposure and HLA in healthy donors. Both 60 Vbeta primers and 13 Jbeta primers went into the PCR. Some clones are missing from TCRdb's copy, which holds only in-frame ones; the method was immunoSEQ multiplex PCR. The sample comprises more than 95,000 clones, around 78% of which are singletons, and 3% to 4.5% rests with the top ten. Sequencing input: PBMCs. The source is a man aged 40-49 years in good health and CMV-seronegative.

The CDR3 coding sequence is TGTGCCAGCAGTCTAACCCGGGACAGTTGGAACTATGGCTACACCTTC. The encoded protein is CASSLTRDSWNYGYTF. V is TRBV28 and J is TRBJ1-2; 7 bases agree with TRBD1. Trimming removed 5 bases from V and 2 bases from J; junction bases left unmatched: 11. The CDR3 extends over 16 amino acids. The germline gives CDR1 MDHEN, CDR2 SYDVKM.

This clone was detected once. V gene TRBV19 combines with J gene TRBJ2-2, with D uncertain. Between the trimmed V and J ends, which lost 1 base and 5 bases, there was a span of 5 bases. Germline loops: CDR1 LNHDA, CDR2 SQIVND (reference sequence). This CDR3 has 13 residues. The CDR3 nucleotides are TGTGCCAGTAGTATAGTGGCAACCGGGGAGCTGTTTTTT. This encodes CASSIVATGELFF. The complete variable domain, with remaining parts taken from reference TRBV19 and TRBJ2-2, reads DGGITQSPKYLFRKEGQNVTLSCEQNLNHDAMYWYRQDPGQGLRLIYYSQIVNDFQKGDIAEGYSVSREKKESFPLTVTSAQKNPTAFYLCASSIVATGELFFGEGSRLTVL.

The chain joins TRBV9 to TRBJ2-5; 14 bases match TRBD2. V was clipped by 4 bases and J by 4 bases; unmatched bases: 9. This CDR3 is built from 17 residues. CDR1 and CDR2 (germline): SGDLS, YYNGEE. As DNA, the CDR3 is TGTGCCAGCAGCCCCGGGACTAGCGGGGGACCCAGAGAGACCCAGTACTTC. It encodes CASSPGTSGGPRETQYF.

V gene TRBV7-2 combines with J gene TRBJ1-2; 7 bases agree with TRBD1. CDR1 is SGHTA and CDR2 is FQGNSA in the germline V gene. With 3 bases clipped from V and 0 bases from J, the junction kept 1 base outside the gene matches. The CDR3 has 14 amino acids. The CDR3 is CASSLTGTNYGYTF. The CDR3 nucleotides read TGTGCCAGCAGCTTGACAGGGACTAACTATGGCTACACCTTC.

V usage is TRBV5-5 and J usage is TRBJ2-2; 7 nucleotides match TRBD1. Losses at the gene ends were 3 bases for V and 0 bases for J; bases not matched to a gene: 2. The CDR3 consists of 15 residues. The germline V gene has CDR1 SGHKS and CDR2 YYEKEE (reference sequence). This CDR3 is CASSWGTANTGELFF. The CDR3 DNA is TGTGCCAGCAGCTGGGGGACAGCGAACACCGGGGAGCTGTTTTTT.

The gene calls are TRBV9 and TRBJ1-5, with a possible D match to TRBD1 (5 bases). Trimming took off 0 bases at V and 4 bases at J, with 11 bases between the two ends. Germline V CDR1 and CDR2: SGDLS, YYNGEE. The CDR3 loop spans 15 amino acids. The DNA of the CDR3 is TGTGCCAGCAGCGTAGAAGACAGCGTGAATCAGCCCCAGCATTTT. Its protein product is CASSVEDSVNQPQHF. Supplemented by reference TRBV9 and TRBJ1-5, the full variable domain reads DSGVTQTPKHLITATGQRVTLRCSPRSGDLSVYWYQQSLDQGLQFLIQYYNGEERAKGNILERFSAQQFPDLHSELNLSSLELGDSALYFCASSVEDSVNQPQHFGDGTRLSIL.

V gene TRBV2 combines with J gene TRBJ2-1; 7 positions match TRBD2. Germline CDR1 is SNHLY and CDR2 is FYNNEI. Trimming cost V 7 bases and J 0 bases; bases outside gene matches: 3. The CDR3 length is 14 residues. The CDR3 sequence: CASKPGGSYNEQFF. Written as DNA, the CDR3 is TGTGCCAGCAAGCCGGGGGGCTCCTACAATGAGCAGTTCTTC. The variable domain in full, with the rest retrieved from reference TRBV2 and TRBJ2-1, is EPEVTQTPSHQVTQMGQEVILRCVPISNHLYFYWYRQILGQKVEFLVSFYNNEISEKSEIFDDQFSVERPDGSNFTLKIRSTKLEDSAMYFCASKPGGSYNEQFFGPGTRLTVL.

The chain carries TRBV5-1 and TRBJ2-1; D is uncertain. The CDR3 is 13 amino acids. From germline, CDR1 is SGHRS and CDR2 YFSETQ. Trimming shortened V by 1 base and J by 9 bases, and 11 bases separated the two germline ends. The CDR3 loop is CASSLHLAVEQFF. CDR3 bases: TGCGCCAGCAGCTTGCATTTGGCGGTTGAGCAGTTCTTC.

The chain has TRBV7-2 and TRBJ1-3; D ambiguous. Trimming removed 1 base from V and 0 bases from J, with 7 bases in between. Per the germline V gene, CDR1 is SGHTA and CDR2 is FQGNSA. The CDR3 covers 15 residues. In DNA, the CDR3 is TGTGCCAGCAGCTTAGGCGGACTCTCTGGAAACACCATATATTTT. This translates into CASSLGGLSGNTIYF. The full variable domain, completed using reference TRBV7-2 and TRBJ1-3, is GAGVSQSPSNKVTEKGKDVELRCDPISGHTALYWYRQSLGQGLEFLIYFQGNSAPDKSGLPSDRFSAERTGGSVSTLTIQRTQQEDSAVYLCASSLGGLSGNTIYFGEGSWLTVV.